Listed below are T cell receptor beta chains from one sample, sequenced in a study of blood T cell repertoires in COVID-19. TCRdb's copy holds only in-frame clones and misses some; the assay was immunoSEQ multiplex PCR. This sample has 86,000 or so clones, with roughly 80% found just once. The sequencing input was peripheral blood. The receptors stem from a man aged 70 or older with acute or convalescent COVID-19. Both conserved end residues are part of each CDR3. Each record gives: V gene, clone size, D gene, J gene, CDR3 DNA, CDR3 protein. A D gene is named only where the DNA matches it firmly. Size is omitted from some rows. Given values are once, few, many or a class for expanded clones.

>TRBV27|NA|TRBD1|TRBJ1-6
TGTGCCAGCCCTACCGGGACAGTGGGTTCACCCCTCCACTTT
CASPTGTVGSPLHF
>TRBV5-6|NA|TRBD1|TRBJ2-1
TGTGCCAGCAGCAAATGGACAGGGGAGCAGTTCTTC
CASSKWTGEQFF
>TRBV5-6|NA|TRBD1|TRBJ1-1
TGTGCCAGCATCAGGACAGGGCACACTGAAGCTTTCTTT
CASIRTGHTEAFF
>TRBV19|many|NA|TRBJ2-7
TGTGCCAGTAGTATCATACAGGGAAGTTTGCGCGAGCAGTACTTC
CASSIIQGSLREQYF
>TRBV7-9|NA|NA|TRBJ1-5
TGTGCCAGCAGCCTTCGGGGAAATCAGCCCCAGCATTTT
CASSLRGNQPQHF
>TRBV25-1|few|NA|TRBJ1-2
TGTGCCAGCAGTGACCAGAGTTCAACAGCTAACTATGGCTACACCTTC
CASSDQSSTANYGYTF
>TRBV5-4|NA|NA|TRBJ2-2
TGTGCCAGCAGCTTGGGACTAAACACCGGGGAGCTGTTTTTT
CASSLGLNTGELFF
>TRBV12-3/TRBV12-4|NA|NA|TRBJ1-1
TGTGCCAGCAGTTTAGGGGGGGACACTGAAGCTTTCTTT
CASSLGGDTEAFF
>TRBV27|NA|NA|TRBJ1-1
TGTGCCAGCAGTGTTCGGAGCCGCACTGAAGCTTTCTTT
CASSVRSRTEAFF
>TRBV29-1|NA|NA|TRBJ2-6
TGCAGCGCCGGAGGGAGCTCTGGGGCCAACGTCCTGACTTTC
CSAGGSSGANVLTF
>TRBV4-1|few|NA|TRBJ2-3
TGCGCCAGCAGCCAAGTACTAGCTACCACAGATACGCAGTATTTT
CASSQVLATTDTQYF
>TRBV11-2|NA|TRBD2|TRBJ2-5
TGTGCCAGCAGCTCCGGGACTAGCGGGGTGGGGGAGACCCAGTACTTC
CASSSGTSGVGETQYF
>TRBV20-1|NA|TRBD1|TRBJ2-1
TGCAGTGCTAGTATGCAGGGGGCGTACAATGAGCAGTTCTTC
CSASMQGAYNEQFF
>TRBV6-2/TRBV6-3|NA|NA|TRBJ2-3
TGTGCCAGCAGTTACACCCAGGGGTCCCAATCAGGCACAGATACGCAGTATTTT
CASSYTQGSQSGTDTQYF
>TRBV5-1|NA|NA|TRBJ1-2
TGCGCCAGCAGCTTGGATAGTCAGGGGAGCTACACCTTC
CASSLDSQGSYTF
>TRBV10-3|NA|TRBD2|TRBJ2-1
TGTGCCATCCTCGCCGGGACTAGCGGGGCATACAATGAGCAGTTCTTC
CAILAGTSGAYNEQFF
>TRBV3-1/TRBV3-2|NA|TRBD1|TRBJ2-5
TGTGCCAGCAGCCAGGGACAGGGAGTAGAGACCCAGTACTTC
CASSQGQGVETQYF
>TRBV20-1|NA|NA|TRBJ1-2
TGCAGTGCTAGTCAGGCCGGCTATGGCTACACCTTC
CSASQAGYGYTF
>TRBV3-1/TRBV3-2|NA|TRBD1|TRBJ2-1
TGTGCCAGCAGCCAGACCATCCCGGGACAGGGTCGCAATGAGCAGTTCTTC
CASSQTIPGQGRNEQFF
>TRBV10-3|NA|NA|TRBJ1-1
TGTGCCATCAGTGAATCGAGGGGGAGCCCCAACACTGAAGCTTTCTTT
CAISESRGSPNTEAFF
>TRBV13|NA|NA|TRBJ2-5
TGTGCCAGCAGCCAACTAGAAGAGACCCAGTACTTC
CASSQLEETQYF
>TRBV2|NA|NA|TRBJ2-4
TGTGCCAGCAGTGATGAGGTCAGGGCGGACATTCAGTACTTC
CASSDEVRADIQYF
>TRBV19|NA|TRBD1|TRBJ2-2
TGTGCCAGTAGTACCAGGGGACAGGGGCGCGGCACCGGGGAGCTGTTTTTT
CASSTRGQGRGTGELFF
>TRBV9|NA|NA|TRBJ1-2
TGTGCCAGCAGCTCACCAGGGGACGGAGATGGCTACACCTTC
CASSSPGDGDGYTF
>TRBV18|few|TRBD1|TRBJ2-5
TGTGCCAGCTCACTAGGACAGGGGCACGCCAAGGGAACCCAGTACTTC
CASSLGQGHAKGTQYF
>TRBV7-7|NA|TRBD1|TRBJ2-1
TGTGCCAGCAGCACCGGGACAGGGGGCTATGAGCAGTTCTTC
CASSTGTGGYEQFF
>TRBV5-4|NA|NA|TRBJ1-1
TGTGCCAGCAGCGCCCAGATGATGAACACTGAAGCTTTCTTT
CASSAQMMNTEAFF
>TRBV7-8|NA|NA|TRBJ1-1
TGTGCCAGCAGCTTAGCGATCCGGGAACTGTCCCTAAAAGCTTTCTTT
CASSLAIRELSLKAFF
>TRBV19|NA|TRBD1|TRBJ1-5
TGTGCCAGTAGCACAGGGGTAAGGGAGCCCCAGCATTTT
CASSTGVREPQHF
>TRBV3-1/TRBV3-2|NA|TRBD2|TRBJ2-1
TGTGCCAGCAGCCAAGATCGGGAGGGGCAGTTCTTC
CASSQDREGQFF
>TRBV4-2|NA|TRBD1|TRBJ2-7
TGTGCCAGCAGCCAGTGGACAGGGGCCTACGAGCAGTACTTC
CASSQWTGAYEQYF
>TRBV14|once|TRBD1|TRBJ2-7
TGTGCCAGCAGCCAACGGACAGGGTTCGACGAGCAGTACTTC
CASSQRTGFDEQYF
>TRBV3-1/TRBV3-2|few|NA|TRBJ1-5
TGTGCCAGCAGCCAGCAGGACAATCAGCCCCAGCATTTT
CASSQQDNQPQHF
>TRBV6-1|medium-sized|TRBD2|TRBJ2-2
TGTGCCAGCAGTGACCTAGCGGGGTCCGGGGAGCTGTTTTTT
CASSDLAGSGELFF
>TRBV4-1|NA|NA|TRBJ2-5
TGCGCCAGCAGCTTAGAGAAGGGGGAGACCCAGTACTTC
CASSLEKGETQYF
>TRBV3-1/TRBV3-2|NA|TRBD2|TRBJ2-1
TGTGCCAGCAGCGGACTAGCCGGTGAGCAGTTCTTC
CASSGLAGEQFF
>TRBV2|NA|NA|TRBJ1-3
TGTGCCAGCAGTGTGCTCGATACGGTTGGAAACACCATATATTTT
CASSVLDTVGNTIYF
>TRBV2|NA|TRBD1|TRBJ1-1
TGTGCCAGCAGTCTGAGACAGGGGGCTGAAGCTTTCTTT
CASSLRQGAEAFF
>TRBV2|NA|TRBD1|TRBJ2-1
TGTGCCAGCAGTGAAACAGGGGCCGGCAATGAGCAGTTCTTC
CASSETGAGNEQFF
>TRBV7-6|NA|NA|TRBJ2-7
TGTGCCAGCAGCTCGGGCCCTAAGGGGTCCTACGAGCAGTACTTC
CASSSGPKGSYEQYF
>TRBV6-2/TRBV6-3|few|NA|TRBJ1-1
TGTGCCAGCAGTCCCAGGACAGAAGAAGCTTTCTTT
CASSPRTEEAFF
>TRBV2|few|NA|TRBJ1-4
TGTGCCAGCAGGACCTTAGGAGGTAATGAAAAACTGTTTTTT
CASRTLGGNEKLFF
>TRBV5-5|NA|NA|TRBJ1-3
TGTGCCAGCAGCTTGGGGGAGACCCCTGGAAACACCATATATTTT
CASSLGETPGNTIYF
>TRBV12-3/TRBV12-4|NA|NA|TRBJ1-1
TGTGCCAGCAGTCCTAGAGAGTTAGAAGCTTTCTTT
CASSPRELEAFF
>TRBV10-2|once|NA|TRBJ2-3
TGCGCCAGCAGTGACCTGGAGGTAGATACGCAGTATTTT
CASSDLEVDTQYF
>TRBV12-2|NA|NA|TRBJ1-2
TGTGCAAGTCGGACAGGCCTTATCCTTGGCTACACCTTC
CASRTGLILGYTF
>TRBV6-5|few|NA|TRBJ1-1
TGTGCCAGCAGTTACTCGATCAGGGATGGCACTGAAGCTTTCTTT
CASSYSIRDGTEAFF
>TRBV5-1|NA|NA|TRBJ1-1
TGCGCCAGCAGCACGACCACAGGTTCTCCTGAAGCTTTCTTT
CASSTTTGSPEAFF
>TRBV7-9|few|NA|TRBJ2-5
TGTGCCAGCAGCCGCAGGGGTCAAGAGACCCAGTACTTC
CASSRRGQETQYF
>TRBV5-1|NA|TRBD1|TRBJ1-1
TGCGCCAGCAGCTTGACAGGGGGGAACACTGAAGCTTTCTTT
CASSLTGGNTEAFF
>TRBV27|few|NA|TRBJ1-6
TGTGCCAGCAGTTTATCGATGACAGCCTATAATTCACCCCTCCACTTT
CASSLSMTAYNSPLHF
>TRBV4-1|NA|TRBD2|TRBJ2-1
TGCGCCAGCAGCCGAGCGCCCCCCACTAGCGGGGGGGCCGATGAGCAGTTCTTC
CASSRAPPTSGGADEQFF
>TRBV7-9|NA|NA|TRBJ2-1
TGTGCCAGCAGCTTAGCTATAGGGGGAAATGAGCAGTTCTTC
CASSLAIGGNEQFF
>TRBV5-1|NA|TRBD2|TRBJ2-3
TGCGCCAGCAGCCTTAGCGGGGTCAGCACAGATACGCAGTATTTT
CASSLSGVSTDTQYF